These T cell receptor beta chains were read from a single sample in a study of blood T cell repertoires in COVID-19. The assay was immunoSEQ multiplex PCR, and TCRdb's table has in-frame clones only and misses some. The sample includes 250,000 to 300,000 clones, approximately 83% of them seen just once. The sample was PBMCs or T cells enriched from blood (not recorded which). Every receptor here comes from a woman between 45 and 60 years old who had recovered from COVID-19. The CDR3 runs from the conserved cysteine through the conserved F or W. Fields, in order: J gene, V gene, D gene, clone size, CDR3 protein, CDR3 DNA. D genes are given only for firm matches. Clone sizes are given selectively: once, few, many, or a class where the clone is expanded.

j_gene: TRBJ2-1; v_gene: TRBV7-8; d_gene: NA; abundance: NA; CDR3aa: CASSRAGTTDNEQFF; CDR3nt: TGTGCCAGCAGCCGAGCCGGAACAACAGACAATGAGCAGTTCTTC
j_gene: TRBJ1-4; v_gene: TRBV27; d_gene: NA; abundance: NA; CDR3aa: CASSLQGGEKLFF; CDR3nt: TGTGCCAGCAGTTTACAGGGTGGGGAAAAACTGTTTTTT
j_gene: TRBJ2-2; v_gene: TRBV27; d_gene: TRBD1; abundance: NA; CDR3aa: CASSTDRVTNTGELFF; CDR3nt: TGTGCCAGCAGTACGGACAGGGTGACGAACACCGGGGAGCTGTTTTTT
j_gene: TRBJ2-1; v_gene: TRBV19; d_gene: NA; abundance: NA; CDR3aa: CASSPSGLMGNEQFF; CDR3nt: TGTGCCAGTAGTCCGAGTGGACTCATGGGCAATGAGCAGTTCTTC
j_gene: TRBJ2-1; v_gene: TRBV7-9; d_gene: TRBD2; abundance: NA; CDR3aa: CASSSISWGSSGTLEQFF; CDR3nt: TGTGCCAGCAGCTCAATCAGCTGGGGTTCTAGCGGCACCCTCGAGCAGTTCTTC
j_gene: TRBJ1-2; v_gene: TRBV6-5; d_gene: NA; abundance: NA; CDR3aa: CASSLTGLYGYTF; CDR3nt: TGTGCCAGCAGTTTAACAGGATTATATGGCTACACCTTC
j_gene: TRBJ1-5; v_gene: TRBV5-1; d_gene: NA; abundance: few; CDR3aa: CASSLAGGVREPQHF; CDR3nt: TGCGCCAGCAGCTTGGCCGGGGGAGTAAGGGAGCCCCAGCATTTT
j_gene: TRBJ2-3; v_gene: TRBV6-2/TRBV6-3; d_gene: NA; abundance: NA; CDR3aa: CASSYVFQGTDTQYF; CDR3nt: TGTGCCAGCAGTTACGTCTTCCAGGGCACAGATACGCAGTATTTT
j_gene: TRBJ1-1; v_gene: TRBV5-1; d_gene: NA; abundance: NA; CDR3aa: CASSLESRYTEAFF; CDR3nt: TGCGCCAGCAGCTTGGAGTCCAGGTACACTGAAGCTTTCTTT
j_gene: TRBJ1-3; v_gene: TRBV5-6; d_gene: NA; abundance: once; CDR3aa: CASSLGQVNTIYF; CDR3nt: TGTGCCAGCAGCTTGGGACAAGTAAACACCATATATTTT
j_gene: TRBJ1-1; v_gene: TRBV5-1; d_gene: NA; abundance: NA; CDR3aa: CASSLADPNAGTEAFF; CDR3nt: TGCGCCAGCAGCTTGGCCGACCCTAACGCAGGGACTGAAGCTTTCTTT
j_gene: TRBJ1-3; v_gene: TRBV10-3; d_gene: NA; abundance: NA; CDR3aa: CAISEPGRVSGNTIYF; CDR3nt: TGTGCCATCAGTGAGCCCGGTCGGGTCTCTGGAAACACCATATATTTT
j_gene: TRBJ2-1; v_gene: TRBV11-2; d_gene: TRBD2; abundance: NA; CDR3aa: CASSSTSGRNNEQFF; CDR3nt: TGTGCCAGCAGCTCTACTAGCGGGAGGAACAATGAGCAGTTCTTC
j_gene: TRBJ2-7; v_gene: TRBV9; d_gene: TRBD1; abundance: once; CDR3aa: CASSVGTGENYEQYF; CDR3nt: TGTGCCAGCAGCGTGGGGACAGGGGAGAACTACGAGCAGTACTTC
j_gene: TRBJ2-1; v_gene: TRBV19; d_gene: NA; abundance: NA; CDR3aa: CASSPGVVNNEQFF; CDR3nt: TGTGCCAGTAGTCCCGGGGTGGTGAACAATGAGCAGTTCTTC